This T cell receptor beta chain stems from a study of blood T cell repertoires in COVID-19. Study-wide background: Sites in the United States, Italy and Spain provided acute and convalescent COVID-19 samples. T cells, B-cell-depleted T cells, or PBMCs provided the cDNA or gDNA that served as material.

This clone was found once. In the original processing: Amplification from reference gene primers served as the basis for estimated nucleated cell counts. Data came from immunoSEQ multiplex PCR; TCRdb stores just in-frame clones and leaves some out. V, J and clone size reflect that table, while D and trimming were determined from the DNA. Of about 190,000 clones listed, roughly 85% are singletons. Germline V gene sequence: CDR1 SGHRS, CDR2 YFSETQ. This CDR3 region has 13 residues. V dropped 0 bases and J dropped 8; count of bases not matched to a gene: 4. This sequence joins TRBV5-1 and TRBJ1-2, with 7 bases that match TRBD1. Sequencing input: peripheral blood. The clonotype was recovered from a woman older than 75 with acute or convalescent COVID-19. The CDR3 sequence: CASSLEGATGYTF. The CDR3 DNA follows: TGCGCCAGCAGCTTGGAGGGGGCAACAGGCTACACCTTC.